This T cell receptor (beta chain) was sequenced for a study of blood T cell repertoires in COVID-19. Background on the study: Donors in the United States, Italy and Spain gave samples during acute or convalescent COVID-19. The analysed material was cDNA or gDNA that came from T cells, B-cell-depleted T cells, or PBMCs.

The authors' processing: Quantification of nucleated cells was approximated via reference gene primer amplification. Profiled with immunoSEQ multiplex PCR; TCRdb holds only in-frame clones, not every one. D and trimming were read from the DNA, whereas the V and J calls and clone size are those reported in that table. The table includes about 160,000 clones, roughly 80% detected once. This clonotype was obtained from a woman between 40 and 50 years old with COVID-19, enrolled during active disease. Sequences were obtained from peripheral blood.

CDR3 residues: CASSSLGLAGVPSYEQYF. The CDR3 region has the DNA TGTGCCAGCAGCTCCCTCGGACTAGCGGGAGTACCGTCCTACGAGCAGTACTTC. V gene TRBV7-8 combines with J gene TRBJ2-7, with TRBD2 identical over 13 bases. Per the germline V gene, CDR1 is SGHVS and CDR2 is FQNEAQ. There are 18 residues in the CDR3. The V gene end was trimmed by 4 bases and the J gene end by 1 base; junction bases not matched to a gene: 10.